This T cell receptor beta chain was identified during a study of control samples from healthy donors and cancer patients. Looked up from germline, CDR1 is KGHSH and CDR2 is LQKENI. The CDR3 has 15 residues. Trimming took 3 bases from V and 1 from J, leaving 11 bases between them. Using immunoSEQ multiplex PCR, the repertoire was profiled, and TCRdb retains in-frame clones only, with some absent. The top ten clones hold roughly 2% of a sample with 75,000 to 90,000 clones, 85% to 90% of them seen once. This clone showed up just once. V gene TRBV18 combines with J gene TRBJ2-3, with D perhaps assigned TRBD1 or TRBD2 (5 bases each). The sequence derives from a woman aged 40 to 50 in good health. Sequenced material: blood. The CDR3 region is CASSPGPAGTDTQYF. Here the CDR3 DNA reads TGTGCCAGCTCACCGGGACCGGCGGGCACAGATACGCAGTATTTT.